These 11 T cell receptor beta chains came from one sample sequenced in a study of CD8+CD57+ T cells in acquired aplastic anemia. CDR3 and TCR beta VDJ profiling relied on a genomic DNA template. TCRdb reanalysed the reads using MiXCR and keeps one entry per CDR3 protein. The sample holds 150,000 to 200,000 distinct CDR3 sequences, roughly 45% seen once. Those patients picked for sequencing had displayed CD8+CD57+ cell expansion on flow cytometry. The sample comprised sorted CD4+, CD8+, or CD8+CD57+ T cells (not recorded which) from PBMCs. The receptors originated from a human donor with aplastic anemia.

This clonotype was found a few times. The rearrangement links TRBV11-2 to TRBJ2-1, with TRBD1 matching 7 bases. This CDR3 spans 15 amino acids. The V and J ends lost 3 bases and 9 bases, in that order; junction bases with no gene match: 11. Germline CDR1 reads SGHAT; CDR2 reads FQNNGV. In nucleotides, the CDR3 is TGTGCCAGCAGCTTGGGACAGATCATAATGGGTGAGCAGTTCTTC. It translates to CASSLGQIIMGEQFF.

The genes are TRBV10-3 and TRBJ2-7; 13 bases line up with TRBD2. Trimming removed 6 bases from V and 4 bases from J; junction bases left unmatched: 3. The CDR3 covers 14 residues. Germline V lookup: CDR1 ENHRY, CDR2 SYGVKD. The CDR3 region is CAIRRTSGSYEQYF. The CDR3 region has the DNA TGTGCCATCAGGAGGACTAGCGGGAGTTACGAGCAGTACTTC.

The rearrangement uses TRBV5-1 and TRBJ2-1; 10 bases align to TRBD2. Germline CDR1 is SGHRS and CDR2 is YFSETQ. The trim removed 0 bases at V and 11 bases at J, leaving 11 bases unmatched. CDR3 length equals 16 residues. The CDR3, as DNA: TGCGCCAGCAGCTTGGAGGTAGCGGGGGGTTTGGTTAAGCAGTTCTTC. Its protein is CASSLEVAGGLVKQFF. Combining the CDR3 with reference TRBV5-1 and TRBJ2-1 gives the whole variable domain KAGVTQTPRYLIKTRGQQVTLSCSPISGHRSVSWYQQTPGQGLQFLFEYFSETQRNKGNFPGRFSGRQFSNSRSEMNVSTLELGDSALYLCASSLEVAGGLVKQFFGPGTRLTVL.

About this clonotype: A much larger clone differs from this one at a single base, so this may be a read error. The V call is TRBV12-5, the J call TRBJ1-1; a possible D gene is TRBD1 (6 bases). Germline V gene lookup returns CDR1 LGHNT and CDR2 FRNRAP. CDR3 length: 14 residues. The CDR3 DNA reads TGTCCTAGTGGTTTGGTACCCAGGGGCGCTGAAGCTTTCTTT. Translation gives CPSGLVPRGAEAFF.

This clonotype was counted many times. The V call is TRBV9, the J call TRBJ1-1; D possibly corresponds to TRBD1 (6 bases). Per germline, CDR1 SGDLS and CDR2 YYNGEE. Trimming stripped 4 bases from V and 1 base from J, with 11 bases between. The CDR3 extends over 14 amino acids. CDR3 nucleotides: TGTGCCAGCAGCAAAGGACAGAGGAACACTGAAGCTTTCTTT. Protein sequence: CASSKGQRNTEAFF. Based on the CDR3 plus reference TRBV9 and TRBJ1-1, the full variable domain is DSGVTQTPKHLITATGQRVTLRCSPRSGDLSVYWYQQSLDQGLQFLIQYYNGEERAKGNILERFSAQQFPDLHSELNLSSLELGDSALYFCASSKGQRNTEAFFGQGTRLTVV.

The table lists this clonotype with many counts. The chain joins TRBV7-9 to TRBJ1-2, with D possibly TRBD1 on 5 matching bases. Deletions cut 3 bases from V and 4 bases from J, with 15 bases between. This CDR3 is 15 amino acids long. Looked up from germline, CDR1 is SEHNR and CDR2 is FQNEAQ (reference sequence). The CDR3 here is CASSLPGVLGYGYTF. The CDR3 DNA sequence: TGTGCCAGCAGCTTGCCGGGGGTACTTGGCTATGGCTACACCTTC.

Turning to this clonotype: A much larger clone differs from this one at a single base, so this may be a read error. As DNA, the CDR3 is TGTGCCTGGAGTAGGGGTTACGAGCAGTGCGTC. Its translation: CAWSRGYEQCV. The chain uses TRBV30 and TRBJ2-7; D is perhaps TRBD1 (5 bases). CDR3 length: 11 residues. CDR1 is GTSNPN and CDR2 is SVGIG in the germline V gene (reference sequence).

The CDR3 loop is CASSEAQVTNEKLFF. The CDR3 DNA reads TGTGCCAGCAGTGAAGCGCAAGTAACTAATGAAAAACTGTTTTTT. The V gene is TRBV2, the J gene TRBJ1-4, with D unclear. V shed 0 bases and J shed 1 base, with 6 bases lying between them. Looked up from germline, CDR1 is SNHLY and CDR2 is FYNNEI. CDR3 length: 15 residues. The whole variable domain, filled in from reference TRBV2 and TRBJ1-4, reads EPEVTQTPSHQVTQMGQEVILRCVPISNHLYFYWYRQILGQKVEFLVSFYNNEISEKSEIFDDQFSVERPDGSNFTLKIRSTKLEDSAMYFCASSEAQVTNEKLFFGSGTQLSVL.

This clonotype occurred a few times. The J gene is TRBJ2-3, the V gene TRBV10-3; no clear D. The CDR3 sequence is 14 residues long. The germline CDR1 and CDR2 sequences are ENHRY and SYGVKD. V shed 10 bases and J shed 2 bases, with 16 bases lying between them. This CDR3 reads CASRSTDNTDTQYF. The CDR3 nucleotides read TGTGCCAGCAGAAGCACTGATAACACAGATACGCAGTATTTT.

The chain couples TRBV25-1 to TRBJ2-3; no reliable D call. The CDR3 sequence is 14 residues long. Germline loops: CDR1 MGHDK, CDR2 SYGVNS. The V end lost 5 bases, the J end lost 6 bases, and 15 bases lay between the germline ends. CDR3 sequence: CASSYSGPPDTQYF. DNA for the CDR3: TGTGCCAGCAGTTATTCGGGTCCTCCGGATACGCAGTATTTT. Using reference TRBV25-1 and TRBJ2-3 for the parts outside the CDR3, the full variable domain is EADIYQTPRYLVIGTGKKITLECSQTMGHDKMYWYQQDPGMELHLIHYSYGVNSTEKGDLSSESTVSRIRTEHFPLTLESARPSHTSQYLCASSYSGPPDTQYFGPGTRLTVL.

This clonotype was seen ten or more times. The rearrangement links TRBV19 to TRBJ2-1; TRBD1 agrees at 9 bases. The CDR3 is 14 amino acids. V lost 6 bases, J lost 7 bases, and 7 bases stayed unmatched. Germline V gene sequence: CDR1 LNHDA, CDR2 SQIVND (reference sequence). As DNA, the CDR3 is TGTGCCAGTAGCCCGGACAGGGGTGGTAATGAGCAGTTCTTC. It encodes CASSPDRGGNEQFF.